This T cell receptor beta chain was documented in a study of T cell responses to AZD1222 COVID-19 vaccine. CDR3 length: 13 amino acids. The germline V gene encodes CDR1 MNHEY and CDR2 SMNVEV (reference sequence). The V and J ends lost 6 bases and 8 bases respectively, with 16 bases between them. Assay: immunoSEQ multiplex PCR; the TCRdb copy retains only in-frame clones and omits some. The sample yields about 200,000 clones, around nine tenths seen once. This clone was found once. Its antigen is as yet unknown. General study points: Among the donors, most were white British and more were female, and clonal diversity was possibly underestimated.

The TCR was taken from an adult in good health. The sequenced sample was peripheral blood, obtained on day 0 of AZD1222 vaccination. V is TRBV27 and J is TRBJ1-2; D gene ambiguous. CDR3: CASSQNVEWGYTF. The CDR3 DNA follows: TGTGCCAGCAGCCAAAATGTCGAGTGGGGCTACACCTTC.